The rows below give T cell receptor beta chains drawn from one sample of a study of cytomegalovirus exposure and HLA in healthy donors. Clones were read by immunoSEQ multiplex PCR, and TCRdb kept only the in-frame ones, dropping some. The sample gives about 240,000 clones, over 80% of which show up once; 5% to 6% is in the top ten. Sequenced material: PBMCs. Every receptor here comes from a woman between 40 and 55 years old in good health and CMV-seropositive. Both conserved end residues are part of each CDR3. The D gene is left open where the match is weak. Clone size is stated in some rows and not others, as once, few, many or a class when expanded.

V gene	J gene	CDR3 length	D gene	clone size	CDR3 protein	CDR3 DNA
TRBV7-2	TRBJ2-3	14	TRBD1	few	CASSRGGRTDTQYF	TGTGCCAGCAGCCGAGGGGGCCGCACAGATACGCAGTATTTT
TRBV7-9	TRBJ2-5	17	TRBD2	.	CSSSRPIMGLGAETQYF	TGTTCCAGCAGTCGACCCATAATGGGACTAGGGGCTGAGACCCAGTACTTC
TRBV6-1	TRBJ2-1	15	.	few	CASSFDKSSYNEQFF	TGTGCCAGCAGTTTTGACAAGAGCTCCTACAATGAGCAGTTCTTC
TRBV15	TRBJ1-1	13	.	few	CATSRDQEGGAFF	TGTGCCACCAGCAGAGACCAAGAGGGAGGAGCTTTCTTT
TRBV15	TRBJ2-1	14	.	.	CATSRDGRRDEQFF	TGTGCCACCAGCAGAGATGGCAGGAGGGATGAGCAGTTCTTC
TRBV20-1	TRBJ1-1	10	.	.	CSAVSVEAFF	TGCAGTGCTGTGAGTGTGGAAGCTTTCTTT
TRBV6-1	TRBJ1-2	12	TRBD1	.	CASTRQGQGYTF	TGTGCCAGCACAAGACAGGGCCAGGGCTACACCTTC
TRBV30	TRBJ1-2	15	.	.	CAWSVPPGANYGYTF	TGTGCCTGGAGTGTACCCCCAGGGGCTAACTATGGCTACACCTTC
TRBV11-2	TRBJ2-7	15	TRBD1	once	CASSVDRVGPYEQYF	TGTGCCAGCAGCGTTGACAGGGTGGGCCCCTACGAGCAGTACTTC
TRBV6-1	TRBJ1-1	13	.	.	CASSRTQGSEAFF	TGTGCCAGCAGCCGCACTCAGGGGAGCGAAGCTTTCTTT
TRBV15	TRBJ2-5	13	.	.	CAPSRGTQETQYF	TGTGCCCCTTCGAGGGGGACCCAAGAGACCCAGTACTTC
TRBV7-8	TRBJ1-1	15	TRBD1	.	CASSAQSTGLTEAFF	TGTGCCAGCAGCGCTCAATCGACAGGGTTGACTGAAGCTTTCTTT
TRBV27	TRBJ2-7	13	.	once	CASSKSVRGEQYF	TGTGCCAGCAGCAAAAGCGTCCGTGGCGAGCAGTACTTC
TRBV29-1	TRBJ1-1	14	.	.	CSVKVRGGSTEAFF	TGCAGCGTAAAAGTCAGGGGAGGGTCCACTGAAGCTTTCTTT
TRBV4-3	TRBJ2-3	19	TRBD2	.	CASSPGGLAGGARTDTQYF	TGCGCCAGCAGCCCGGGGGGGCTAGCGGGGGGGGCCCGCACAGATACGCAGTATTTT
TRBV25-1	TRBJ1-4	17	.	.	CASSEYATGGGNEKLFF	TGTGCCAGCAGTGAATACGCCACCGGGGGTGGAAATGAAAAACTGTTTTTT
TRBV19	TRBJ2-7	12	.	.	CASSVRDYEQYF	TGTGCCAGTAGTGTCCGGGACTACGAGCAGTACTTC
TRBV25-1	TRBJ2-3	15	TRBD1	.	CASSQGDRVTDTQYF	TGTGCCAGCAGTCAAGGGGACAGGGTCACAGATACGCAGTATTTT
TRBV11-2	TRBJ1-1	14	.	few	CASSSAVMNTEAFF	TGTGCCAGCAGCTCTGCAGTTATGAACACTGAAGCTTTCTTT
TRBV29-1	TRBJ1-1	13	.	few	CSVGTGGNTEAFF	TGCAGCGTTGGTACAGGTGGGAACACTGAAGCTTTCTTT
TRBV9	TRBJ2-2	15	.	.	CASSVWGANTGELFF	TGTGCCAGCAGCGTATGGGGAGCGAACACCGGGGAGCTGTTTTTT
TRBV18	TRBJ1-4	15	TRBD1	.	CASSDESGTGEKLFF	TGTGCCAGCTCAGACGAATCCGGGACAGGGGAAAAACTGTTTTTT
TRBV7-9	TRBJ1-1	14	.	once	CSSSFQGTNTEAFF	TGTTCCAGCAGCTTTCAGGGGACGAACACTGAAGCTTTCTTT
TRBV13	TRBJ2-7	13	.	.	CASRLTGFHEQYF	TGTGCCAGCAGACTTACAGGGTTCCACGAGCAGTACTTC
TRBV25-1	TRBJ1-3	17	.	.	CASSEYISGGKGNTIYF	TGTGCCAGCAGTGAATATATCTCGGGGGGAAAGGGAAACACCATATATTTT
TRBV14	TRBJ2-3	16	TRBD2	.	CASSQVSSGTTDTQYF	TGTGCCAGCAGCCAAGTCAGTAGCGGGACCACAGATACGCAGTATTTT
TRBV7-9	TRBJ1-4	15	TRBD1	.	CASSLWGQGDEKLFF	TGTGCCAGCAGCTTATGGGGACAGGGGGATGAAAAACTGTTTTTT
TRBV29-1	TRBJ1-1	13	.	.	CSVEVQKGTEAFF	TGCAGCGTTGAAGTTCAGAAGGGGACTGAAGCTTTCTTT
TRBV5-4	TRBJ2-2	11	.	.	CASQGDGELFF	TGTGCCAGCCAGGGTGACGGGGAGCTGTTTTTT
TRBV7-9	TRBJ2-7	17	TRBD2	few	CSSSLGTSGTISYEQYF	TGTTCCAGCAGCTTAGGGACTAGCGGGACAATCTCCTACGAGCAGTACTTC
TRBV5-5	TRBJ1-4	15	.	.	CASSFGGGWDEKLFF	TGTGCCAGCAGCTTCGGTGGAGGGTGGGACGAAAAACTGTTTTTT
TRBV27	TRBJ1-2	13	.	.	CASSLRHLEGYTF	TGTGCCAGCAGTTTAAGACACCTCGAGGGCTACACCTTC
TRBV7-2	TRBJ2-7	15	TRBD2	.	CASTYTGTRSYEQYF	TGTGCCAGCACTTATACCGGGACTAGAAGCTACGAGCAGTACTTC
TRBV21-1	TRBJ1-1	13	.	.	CASSKEAGTEAFF	TGTGCCAGCAGCAAAGAGGCGGGCACTGAAGCTTTCTTT
TRBV5-4	TRBJ1-1	13	TRBD1	.	CASSLGDRDRAFF	TGTGCCAGCAGCTTGGGGGACAGGGATCGAGCTTTCTTT
TRBV4-1	TRBJ2-1	17	.	.	CASSQTLSGGSYNEQFF	TGCGCCAGCAGCCAAACCCTTAGCGGAGGATCCTACAATGAGCAGTTCTTC
TRBV6-1	TRBJ2-7	15	.	.	CASREQDSSGLEQYF	TGTGCCAGCAGGGAACAGGACTCCTCCGGTCTCGAGCAGTACTTC
TRBV18	TRBJ1-3	14	.	.	CASSPAPGPNTIYF	TGTGCCAGCTCACCAGCCCCAGGGCCGAACACCATATATTTT
TRBV6-5	TRBJ2-1	16	TRBD2	once	CASSYLGRGGRNEQFF	TGTGCCAGCAGTTACTTAGGACGGGGGGGCCGGAATGAGCAGTTCTTC
TRBV4-2	TRBJ2-2	16	TRBD2	.	CASSFRAGANTGELFF	TGTGCCAGCAGCTTTAGGGCGGGAGCGAACACCGGGGAGCTGTTTTTT
TRBV7-3	TRBJ2-3	14	TRBD2	few	CASRSGKGTDTQYF	TGTGCCAGCAGGAGCGGGAAAGGCACAGATACGCAGTATTTT
TRBV7-3	TRBJ2-1	15	TRBD1	once	CASSLRDRANNEQFF	TGTGCCAGCAGCTTACGGGACAGGGCCAACAATGAGCAGTTCTTC
TRBV11-1	TRBJ2-7	14	TRBD2	.	CASNLLAFNYEQYF	TGTGCCAGCAACTTACTAGCGTTTAACTACGAGCAGTACTTC
TRBV9	TRBJ1-1	13	.	.	CASSAGGGTEAFF	TGTGCCAGCAGCGCTGGGGGGGGCACTGAAGCTTTCTTT